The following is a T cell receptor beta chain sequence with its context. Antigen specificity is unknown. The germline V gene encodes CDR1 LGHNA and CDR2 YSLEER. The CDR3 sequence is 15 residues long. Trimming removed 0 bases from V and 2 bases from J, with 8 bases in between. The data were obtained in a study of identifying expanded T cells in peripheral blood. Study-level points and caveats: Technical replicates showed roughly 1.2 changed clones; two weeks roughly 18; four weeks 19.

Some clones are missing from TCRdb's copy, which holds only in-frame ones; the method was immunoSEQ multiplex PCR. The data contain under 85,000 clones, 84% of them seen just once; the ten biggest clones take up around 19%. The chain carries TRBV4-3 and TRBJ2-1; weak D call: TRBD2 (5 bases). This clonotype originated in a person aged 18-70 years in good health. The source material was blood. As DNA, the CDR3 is TGCGCCAGCAGCCAAGAGTTGGGAGCCTACAATGAGCAGTTCTTC. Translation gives CASSQELGAYNEQFF.